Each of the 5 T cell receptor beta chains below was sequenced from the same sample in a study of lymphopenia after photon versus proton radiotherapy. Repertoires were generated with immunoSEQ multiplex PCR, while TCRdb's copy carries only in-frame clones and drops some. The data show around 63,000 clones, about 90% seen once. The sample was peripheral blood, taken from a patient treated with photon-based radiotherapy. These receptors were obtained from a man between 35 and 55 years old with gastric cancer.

In DNA, the CDR3 is TGTGCCAGCAGTGACCCCGGCCAATCTGATACGCAGTATTTT. Encoded protein: CASSDPGQSDTQYF. This chain links TRBV6-1 with TRBJ2-3; D remains ambiguous. The CDR3 runs 14 residues. Germline V gene data show CDR1 as MNHNS and CDR2 as SASEGT. The V end was cut by 3 bases, the J end by 6 bases, with 13 bases between.

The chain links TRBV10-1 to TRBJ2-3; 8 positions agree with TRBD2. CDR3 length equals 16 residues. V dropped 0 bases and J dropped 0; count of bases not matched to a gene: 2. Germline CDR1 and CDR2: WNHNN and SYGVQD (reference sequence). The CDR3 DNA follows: TGCGCCAGCAGTGAGTCCGCTAGCGGGAGCACAGATACGCAGTATTTT. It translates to CASSESASGSTDTQYF.

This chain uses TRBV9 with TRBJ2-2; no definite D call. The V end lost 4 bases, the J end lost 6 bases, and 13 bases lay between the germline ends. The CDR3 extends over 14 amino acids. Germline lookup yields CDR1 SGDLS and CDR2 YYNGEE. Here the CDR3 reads CASSPRLLAGELFF. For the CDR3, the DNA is TGTGCCAGCAGCCCTCGTCTCCTCGCCGGGGAGCTGTTTTTT. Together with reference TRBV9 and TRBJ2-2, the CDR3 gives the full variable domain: DSGVTQTPKHLITATGQRVTLRCSPRSGDLSVYWYQQSLDQGLQFLIQYYNGEERAKGNILERFSAQQFPDLHSELNLSSLELGDSALYFCASSPRLLAGELFFGEGSRLTVL.

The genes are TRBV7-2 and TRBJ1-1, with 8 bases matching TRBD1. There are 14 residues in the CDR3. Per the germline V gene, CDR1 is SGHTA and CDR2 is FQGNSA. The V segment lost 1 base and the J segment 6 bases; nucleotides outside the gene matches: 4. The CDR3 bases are TGTGCCAGCAGCTTAGGGCAGGGGGCGTCTGAAGCTTTCTTT. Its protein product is CASSLGQGASEAFF.

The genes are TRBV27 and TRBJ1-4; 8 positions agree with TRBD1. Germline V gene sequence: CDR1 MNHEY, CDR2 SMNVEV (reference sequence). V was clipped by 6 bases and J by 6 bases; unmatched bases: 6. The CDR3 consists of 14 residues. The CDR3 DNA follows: TGTGCCAGCAGAAGACAGGGACAGGATGAAAAACTGTTTTTT. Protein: CASRRQGQDEKLFF.